Below are 6 T cell receptor beta chains sequenced from a single sample in a study of T cell repertoires in cytomegalovirus infection. MiXCR, applied by TCRdb to the reads, yields one record per CDR3 protein. The sample holds 200,000 to 250,000 distinct CDR3 sequences, around 6.4% seen once. Sequencing was done on a sample of PBMCs. These TCRs come from a human donor in good health (CMV status not recorded). Some clones in this sample may be carry-over from other donors' samples.

This clonotype was seen many times. This chain joins TRBV7-2 and TRBJ2-1; TRBD1 matches at 8 bases. The CDR3 sequence is 15 residues long. J was trimmed by 4 bases and V by 5 bases; bases with no gene match: 7. Germline assignment: CDR1 SGHTA and CDR2 FQGNSA. CDR3 loop: CASSTTGGSYNEQFF. Here the CDR3 DNA reads TGTGCCAGCAGCACCACAGGGGGTTCTTACAATGAGCAGTTCTTC.

This clonotype has more than one count but fewer than ten. CDR3 region: CASSFGHNRVSSTEAFF. The CDR3 DNA reads as TGCGCCAGCAGCTTCGGGCATAACAGGGTATCCAGCACTGAAGCTTTCTTT. The V gene is TRBV5-1, the J gene TRBJ1-1; maybe TRBD1 (6 bases). V lost 2 bases and J lost 4, with 21 bases in between. The CDR3 is 17 residues long. Germline values: CDR1 SGHRS, CDR2 YFSETQ.

The rearrangement links TRBV10-1 to TRBJ1-6; TRBD1 is a possible D gene (5 bases). The CDR3 spans 14 residues. With 11 bases removed from V and 8 bases from J, the gap between germline ends came to 19 bases. From germline, CDR1 is WNHNN and CDR2 SYGVQD (reference sequence). CDR3 coding DNA: TGCGCCCCCGGACTGCAGGGTGGTGATTCACCCCTCCACTTT. Translating it yields CAPGLQGGDSPLHF.

This clonotype showed up many times. V is TRBV7-2 and J is TRBJ2-2; TRBD1 matches at 9 bases. V lost 5 bases and J lost 7; bases outside the gene matches: 5. The V gene's germline CDR1 is SGHTA and CDR2 FQGNSA. This CDR3 region has 14 residues. For the CDR3, the DNA is TGTGCCAGCAGCCGGGACAGGGTCGGCGGGGAGCTGTTTTTT. This codes for CASSRDRVGGELFF.

In its sample, this clonotype was seen many times. V and J are TRBV7-2 and TRBJ2-4; D may be TRBD2 (6 bases). This CDR3 has 14 residues. Germline V CDR1 and CDR2: SGHTA, FQGNSA. The ends were cut back, 5 bases at V and 8 bases at J, with 16 bases in the middle. CDR3 amino acids: CASSRATWGDIQYF. The CDR3 DNA follows: TGTGCCAGCAGCCGGGCGACGTGGGGGGACATTCAGTACTTC.

This clonotype was recorded many times. The V call is TRBV6-6, the J call TRBJ1-2; no reliable D call. Deletions cut 0 bases from V and 3 bases from J, with 8 bases between. The CDR3 runs 14 residues. CDR1 MNHNY and CDR2 SVGAGI come from the germline V gene (reference sequence). The CDR3 spells CASSYSGADYGYTF. The CDR3 region has the DNA TGTGCCAGCAGTTACTCGGGTGCAGACTATGGCTACACCTTC.